This T cell receptor (beta chain) was identified in a study of blood T cell repertoires in COVID-19. Participants had their cohort set by participant-reported clinical history. Cohort 3 donors were reported recovered after two negative PCRs, clearance, or symptom resolution. The V and J ends lost 8 bases and 0 bases respectively, with 17 bases between them. CDR3 length equals 17 residues. Germline CDR1 reads MGHDK; CDR2 reads SYGVNS. Per the original data handling: Amplification of reference gene primers was used by the study to estimate nucleated cell counts. Profiled with immunoSEQ multiplex PCR; TCRdb holds only in-frame clones, not every one. V and J calls and clone size come straight from that table; D and trimming were deduced from the DNA. The table lists about 300,000 clones, roughly 90% of them singletons.

Sample: PBMCs or T cells enriched from blood (not recorded which). The V call is TRBV25-1, the J call TRBJ2-6; tentative D call: TRBD2 (6 bases). The clonotype originates from a woman in her 40s who had recovered from COVID-19. The chain's CDR3 is CASLGGIGSSGANVLTF. The CDR3 bases are TGTGCCAGCCTCGGAGGGATTGGAAGCTCTGGGGCCAACGTCCTGACTTTC.